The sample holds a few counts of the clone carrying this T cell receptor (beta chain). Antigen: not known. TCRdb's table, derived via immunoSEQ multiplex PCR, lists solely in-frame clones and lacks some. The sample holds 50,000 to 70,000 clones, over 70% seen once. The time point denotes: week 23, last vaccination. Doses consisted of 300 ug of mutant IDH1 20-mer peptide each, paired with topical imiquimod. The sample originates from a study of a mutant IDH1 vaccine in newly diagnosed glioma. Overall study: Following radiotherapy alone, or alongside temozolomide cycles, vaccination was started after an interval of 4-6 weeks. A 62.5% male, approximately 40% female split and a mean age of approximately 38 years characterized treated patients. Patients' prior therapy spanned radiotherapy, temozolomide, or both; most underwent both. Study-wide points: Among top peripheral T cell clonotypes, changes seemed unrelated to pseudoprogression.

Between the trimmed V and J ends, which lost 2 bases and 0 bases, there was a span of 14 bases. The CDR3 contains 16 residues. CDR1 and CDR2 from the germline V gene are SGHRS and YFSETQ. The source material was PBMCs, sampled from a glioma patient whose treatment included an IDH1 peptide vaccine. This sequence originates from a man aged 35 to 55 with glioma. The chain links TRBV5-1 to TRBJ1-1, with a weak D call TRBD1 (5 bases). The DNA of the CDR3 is TGCGCCAGCAGCTTTTACGCTGGGGGTGTGAACACTGAAGCTTTCTTT. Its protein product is CASSFYAGGVNTEAFF.